These 32 T cell receptor beta chains were sequenced from one sample in a study of blood T cells in healthy people across ages. A second about 6 to 12 cycle PCR used barcoded and J-beta primers. TCRdb called the 5' RACE reads again in MiXCR, with one record for every CDR3 protein. Of 1 million to 1.2 million distinct CDR3 sequences listed, roughly two fifths are singletons. Sequenced material: blood. These TCRs come from a man younger than 35 in good health.

The V gene is TRBV11-3, the J gene TRBJ2-5; D call uncertain. Gene TRBJ2-7 matches the end of the DNA better, so the J call may be wrong. Germline V gives CDR1 SGHNT, CDR2 YENEEA. The CDR3 has 14 amino acids. The CDR3 coding sequence is TGTGCCAGCAGCTTAGGATCGGTTCCCTACGAGCAGTACTTC. It yields the protein CASSLGSVPYEQYF.

Concerning this clonotype: This may stem from a read error, because a much larger clone lies one nucleotide away. The V call is TRBV10-3, the J call TRBJ1-2; 8 positions agree with TRBD1. The J segment lost 2 bases and the V segment lost 2 bases, leaving 7 bases of the junction unmatched. The CDR3 is 16 residues long. In germline, CDR1 is ENHRY, CDR2 SYGVKD. In DNA form, the CDR3 reads TGTGCCATCAGTGAGATTGGGACAGGTGCCAACTATGGCTACACCTTC. This sequence encodes CAISEIGTGANYGYTF.

The rearrangement uses TRBV27 and TRBJ2-3; 10 bases align to TRBD2. Trimming removed 7 bases from V and 3 bases from J; junction bases left unmatched: 10. The germline gives CDR1 MNHEY, CDR2 SMNVEV (reference sequence). This CDR3 comprises 16 residues. CDR3 loop: CASKLQRGGRTDTQYF. CDR3 bases: TGTGCCAGCAAACTCCAGCGGGGGGGCCGTACAGATACGCAGTATTTT.

In this sample, this clonotype turned up many times. V gene TRBV10-3 combines with J gene TRBJ1-2, with TRBD1 as a possible D gene (5 bases). The germline CDR1 and CDR2 sequences are ENHRY and SYGVKD. This CDR3 is built from 14 residues. The germline V and J ends were trimmed by 3 bases and 7 bases, with 15 bases remaining between them. The chain's CDR3 is CAISDGPGNRGYTF. CDR3 nucleotides: TGTGCCATCAGTGATGGGCCAGGGAATCGTGGCTACACCTTC.

The CDR3 sequence is CASSYSPGLDTEAFF. The CDR3 region has the DNA TGTGCCAGCAGTTACTCGCCAGGGCTAGACACTGAAGCTTTCTTT. V is TRBV6-6 and J is TRBJ1-1, with TRBD1 as a possible D gene (5 bases). The germline V and J ends were trimmed by 0 bases and 3 bases, with 11 bases remaining between them. The CDR3 consists of 15 residues. The germline V gene encodes CDR1 MNHNY and CDR2 SVGAGI (reference sequence).

The chain carries TRBV14 and TRBJ2-1; D uncertain. Germline assignment: CDR1 SGHDN and CDR2 FVKESK. The CDR3 runs to 13 residues. Trimming took off 4 bases at V and 10 bases at J, with 14 bases between the two ends. The CDR3 bases are TGTGCCAGCAGCCCCCTGGGCTTTGGGGAGCAGTTCTTC. This codes for CASSPLGFGEQFF.

The rearrangement joins TRBV12-3 or TRBV12-4 to TRBJ1-4; D is undetermined. The CDR3 has 15 amino acids. Trimming removed 7 bases from V and 4 bases from J, with 16 bases in between. CDR3 nucleotide sequence: TGTGCCAGCACCTACCTACCCGTACTTAATGAAAAACTGTTTTTT. The encoded protein is CASTYLPVLNEKLFF.

This clonotype has only a few counts. The CDR3 loop reads CAISADRGLTEAFF. The DNA of the CDR3 is TGTGCCATCAGTGCGGACAGGGGGCTGACTGAAGCTTTCTTT. The gene calls are TRBV10-3 and TRBJ1-1, with 11 bases lining up with TRBD1. Trimming cost V 4 bases and J 5 bases; bases outside gene matches: 3. The CDR3 is 14 amino acids. Germline CDR1 is ENHRY and CDR2 is SYGVKD.

This clonotype was recorded at least ten times. The gene calls are TRBV4-3 and TRBJ2-5; D is unclear. V lost 0 bases to trimming and J lost 2 bases, with 4 bases between them. Germline V lookup: CDR1 LGHNA, CDR2 YSLEER. The CDR3 runs to 13 residues. The CDR3 protein is CASSQEIQETQYF. Here the CDR3 DNA reads TGCGCCAGCAGCCAAGAAATACAAGAGACCCAGTACTTC.

This chain links TRBV4-1 with TRBJ1-2, with D perhaps TRBD1 (5 bases). The CDR3 totals 13 residues. Germline V gene lookup returns CDR1 MGHRA and CDR2 YSYEKL. The V and J ends lost 1 base and 10 bases respectively, with 13 bases between them. Here the CDR3 reads CASSQAGAGAYTF. CDR3 nucleotide sequence: TGCGCCAGCAGCCAAGCGGGAGCCGGGGCCTACACCTTC.

The chain employs TRBV4-2 and TRBJ1-2, with D tentatively TRBD1 (5 bases). V was pared by 1 base and J by 4 bases, with 19 bases between. Germline V gene lookup returns CDR1 LGHNA and CDR2 YNFKEQ. This CDR3 comprises 17 residues. The CDR3 bases are TGTGCCAGCAGCCAAGCAGACAGCCCTTCATCCCTCTATGGCTACACCTTC. Translating gives CASSQADSPSSLYGYTF.

The chain recombines TRBV9 with TRBJ2-3; D is perhaps TRBD2 (5 bases). Germline lookup yields CDR1 SGDLS and CDR2 YYNGEE. CDR3 length equals 13 residues. The V gene lost 6 bases and the J gene lost 4 bases, with 12 bases spanning the gap. The CDR3 DNA reads as TGTGCCAGCACCCGATCGGAGGCAGATACGCAGTATTTT. Its protein product is CASTRSEADTQYF. Full variable domain (remainder filled in from reference TRBV9 and TRBJ2-3): DSGVTQTPKHLITATGQRVTLRCSPRSGDLSVYWYQQSLDQGLQFLIQYYNGEERAKGNILERFSAQQFPDLHSELNLSSLELGDSALYFCASTRSEADTQYFGPGTRLTVL.

V is TRBV10-3 and J is TRBJ2-1; 11 bases fit TRBD2. This CDR3 is built from 15 residues. CDR1 ENHRY and CDR2 SYGVKD come from the germline V gene. V shed 6 bases and J 5 bases; nucleotides not matched to a gene: 6. The CDR3 protein is CAIRATSGVDNEQFF. CDR3 nucleotides: TGTGCCATCAGGGCGACTAGCGGGGTCGACAATGAGCAGTTCTTC.

This clonotype occurred a few times. V gene TRBV6-1 combines with J gene TRBJ1-1; D remains ambiguous. CDR1 and CDR2 (germline): MNHNS, SASEGT. Trimming cost V 7 bases and J 8 bases, with 14 bases left between them. CDR3 length: 12 amino acids. Here the CDR3 reads CASTDRFGEAFF. DNA of the CDR3: TGTGCCAGCACCGATCGGTTTGGGGAAGCTTTCTTT.

This clonotype was seen only a few times. This chain joins TRBV20-1 and TRBJ2-3; D gene uncertain. Per germline, CDR1 DFQATT and CDR2 SNEGSKA (reference sequence). V was clipped by 2 bases and J by 2 bases, with 8 bases between them. The CDR3 consists of 13 residues. The CDR3 DNA follows: TGCAGTGCTAGACAGAGAAACACAGATACGCAGTATTTT. Translated, it gives CSARQRNTDTQYF.

This clonotype occurred a few times. The rearrangement uses TRBV7-9 and TRBJ1-2; D unclear. V lost 2 bases and J 9 bases, leaving 10 bases between the germline ends. Germline CDR1 SEHNR, CDR2 FQNEAQ (reference sequence). This CDR3 has 12 amino acids. In DNA, the CDR3 is TGTGCCAGCAGCTTAACCGGGGATAGCTACACCTTC. Residues: CASSLTGDSYTF.

The chain has TRBV29-1 and TRBJ2-2; D gene uncertain. Trimming cost V 4 bases and J 5 bases, with 8 bases left between them. CDR3 size: 12 residues. CDR1 is SQVTM, CDR2 ANQGSEA, per germline. The CDR3 nucleotides are TGCAGCGTTGCGGGTTCAACCGGGGAGCTGTTTTTT. Its translation is CSVAGSTGELFF.

This clonotype came up a few times. The chain has TRBV30 and TRBJ1-6; D uncertain. Germline loops: CDR1 GTSNPN, CDR2 SVGIG (reference sequence). The ends were cut back, 4 bases at V and 3 bases at J, with 10 bases in the middle. This CDR3 contains 14 residues. CDR3 amino acids: CAWTGDVYNSPLHF. The CDR3 nucleotides are TGTGCCTGGACAGGAGATGTCTATAATTCACCCCTCCACTTT.

The genes are TRBV9 and TRBJ2-5; D uncertain. V was pared by 3 bases and J by 0 bases, with 9 bases between. Germline V gene data show CDR1 as SGDLS and CDR2 as YYNGEE. This CDR3 contains 14 residues. CDR3 nucleotides: TGTGCCAGCAGCGACCCTAGAGACCAAGAGACCCAGTACTTC. Encoded protein: CASSDPRDQETQYF.

The chain uses TRBV29-1 and TRBJ1-2, with a tentative D call TRBD1 (6 bases). Trimming took off 7 bases at V and 8 bases at J, with 26 bases between the two ends. CDR3 size: 15 residues. Germline V gene sequence: CDR1 SQVTM, CDR2 ANQGSEA. CDR3 region: CSGGIGGRGALGYTF. The CDR3 nucleotides read TGCAGCGGCGGGATTGGGGGCAGGGGTGCCCTCGGCTACACCTTC.

The rearrangement links TRBV9 to TRBJ1-1; TRBD1 is a possible D gene (6 bases). The CDR3 is 16 amino acids. The germline V and J ends were trimmed by 4 bases and 5 bases, with 21 bases remaining between them. Germline assignment: CDR1 SGDLS and CDR2 YYNGEE. The CDR3 DNA reads as TGTGCCAGCAGCAAAGGAGGGGGGACGGGTAGGACTGAAGCTTTCTTT. The encoded protein is CASSKGGGTGRTEAFF.

This chain uses TRBV29-1 with TRBJ2-7; D is ambiguous. Trimming removed 4 bases at V and 2 bases at J, with 15 bases between. The CDR3 extends over 14 amino acids. CDR1 is SQVTM, CDR2 ANQGSEA, per germline. CDR3 sequence: CSVVIQSLTYEQYF. CDR3 DNA: TGCAGCGTTGTGATTCAGTCCTTAACCTACGAGCAGTACTTC.

This clonotype was counted a few times. The genes are TRBV21-1 and TRBJ2-2; the table's TRBD2 call for D was not verified on the DNA. TRBV21-1 is listed as a pseudogene. The CDR3 is 18 residues long. CDR3 loop: CASSTKTVPSLNTGELFF. The CDR3 coding sequence is TGTGCCAGCAGCACGAAGACAGTCCCTAGCTTGAACACCGGGGAGCTGTTTTTT.

The chain recombines TRBV7-9 with TRBJ1-1; possibly TRBD1 for D (6 bases). CDR3 length: 16 amino acids. Trimming removed 5 bases at V and 4 bases at J, with 20 bases between. The germline V gene has CDR1 SEHNR and CDR2 FQNEAQ (reference sequence). This CDR3 reads CASSTTARGAITEAFF. The CDR3 coding sequence is TGTGCCAGCAGCACCACCGCGAGGGGGGCAATCACTGAAGCTTTCTTT.

The CDR3 coding sequence is TGTGCCAGCAGCCAAGCTAGCGAATGGGCAGATACGCAGTATTTT. Protein sequence: CASSQASEWADTQYF. This chain connects TRBV14 to TRBJ2-3; D is possibly TRBD2 (6 bases). The CDR3 length is 15 residues. The germline gives CDR1 SGHDN, CDR2 FVKESK. Between the trimmed V and J ends, which lost 1 base and 4 bases, there was a span of 12 bases. The full variable domain, in which reference TRBV14 and TRBJ2-3 provide the parts outside the CDR3, is EAGVTQFPSHSVIEKGQTVTLRCDPISGHDNLYWYRRVMGKEIKFLLHFVKESKQDESGMPNNRFLAERTGGTYSTLKVQPAELEDSGVYFCASSQASEWADTQYFGPGTRLTVL.

The chain employs TRBV20-1 and TRBJ1-6; a possible D gene is TRBD1 (5 bases). The length of the CDR3 is 15 residues. V lost 3 bases, J lost 0 bases, and 9 bases lay in between. The germline V gene has CDR1 DFQATT and CDR2 SNEGSKA (reference sequence). CDR3 in DNA: TGCAGTGCTAGGAAGGGGAGCTCCTATAATTCACCCCTCCACTTT. Translated: CSARKGSSYNSPLHF.

The chain carries TRBV10-3 and TRBJ2-2; D unclear. The CDR3 consists of 13 residues. Germline V gene sequence: CDR1 ENHRY, CDR2 SYGVKD. Trimming took off 4 bases at V and 8 bases at J, with 11 bases between the two ends. CDR3 sequence reads: CAISGLTAGELFF. DNA for the CDR3: TGTGCCATCAGTGGGTTGACCGCGGGGGAGCTGTTTTTT.

This chain links TRBV6-6 with TRBJ2-1; 8 nucleotides agree with TRBD1. Trimming took 0 bases from V and 6 from J; bases not matched to a gene: 4. The CDR3 length is 15 residues. Germline loops: CDR1 MNHNY, CDR2 SVGAGI (reference sequence). The chain's CDR3 is CASSYSQGAGNEQFF. The CDR3 DNA follows: TGTGCCAGCAGTTACTCGCAGGGGGCGGGCAATGAGCAGTTCTTC.

This clonotype was seen more than once but under ten times. J is TRBJ1-2 and V is TRBV20-1, with 7 positions matching TRBD1. Trimming removed 5 bases from V and 8 bases from J; junction bases left unmatched: 20. Germline lookup yields CDR1 DFQATT and CDR2 SNEGSKA (reference sequence). The CDR3 spans 16 residues. The CDR3 loop is CSAGHDRDKSPSGYTF. CDR3 bases: TGCAGTGCTGGCCACGACAGGGATAAGTCGCCCTCCGGCTACACCTTC.

The chain combines TRBV12-3 or TRBV12-4 with TRBJ2-3; 8 positions agree with TRBD1. The CDR3 length is 14 residues. With 5 bases clipped from V and 1 base from J, the junction kept 2 bases outside the gene matches. CDR3 sequence reads: CASSRQGRTDTQYF. The CDR3 nucleotides read TGTGCCAGCAGTCGACAGGGGCGCACAGATACGCAGTATTTT.

The table lists this clonotype with many counts. This chain joins TRBV6-6 and TRBJ1-2; D unresolved. Germline CDR1 MNHNY, CDR2 SVGAGI (reference sequence). The CDR3 loop spans 12 amino acids. Trimming removed 7 bases at V and 4 bases at J, with 10 bases between. This CDR3 is CASTSGVYGYTF. The CDR3 region has the DNA TGTGCCAGCACTTCCGGGGTCTATGGCTACACCTTC.

The table lists this clonotype with a few counts. The rearrangement links TRBV25-1 to TRBJ2-5; D call uncertain. With the DNA end fitting TRBJ2-7 better, the J assignment may be wrong. Looked up from germline, CDR1 is MGHDK and CDR2 is SYGVNS. The CDR3 covers 12 residues. The CDR3 DNA is TGTGCCAGCAGTGAATCCGCCGCCGAGCAGTACTTC. Translated, it gives CASSESAAEQYF.